These T cell receptor beta chains were read from a single sample in a study of CD8+ T cells in alopecia areata. Libraries were prepared by immunoSEQ multiplex PCR; TCRdb keeps only in-frame clonotypes and omits some of them. Of 45,000 to 60,000 clones detected, almost 97% appear once; the ten largest clones hold more than 25%. The specimen was CD8+ T cells sorted from blood, collected at week 0. These receptors were taken from a human donor with alopecia areata. CDR3s include the opening cysteine and the closing phenylalanine or tryptophan. The D gene is left open where the match is weak. A clone size is listed for some rows: how often the clone was seen (once, few, many), or a class if it is expanded.

size: .
V: TRBV7-2
J: TRBJ2-2
D: .
CDR3: CASSFGPGDGELFF
DNA: TGTGCCAGCAGCTTCGGCCCGGGGGACGGGGAGCTGTTTTTT

size: .
V: TRBV13
J: TRBJ2-3
D: TRBD2
CDR3: CASSYMGLAATDTQYF
DNA: TGTGCCAGCAGTTACATGGGACTAGCGGCTACAGATACGCAGTATTTT

size: few
V: TRBV6-5
J: TRBJ2-7
D: TRBD1
CDR3: CATGTGANDEQYF
DNA: TGTGCCACCGGGACAGGGGCGAACGACGAGCAGTACTTC

size: .
V: TRBV27
J: TRBJ2-7
D: TRBD1
CDR3: CASRQGELYEQYF
DNA: TGTGCCAGCAGACAGGGGGAACTCTACGAGCAGTACTTC

size: .
V: TRBV27
J: TRBJ2-1
D: .
CDR3: CASGKNEQFF
DNA: TGTGCCAGTGGGAAGAATGAGCAGTTCTTC

size: .
V: TRBV19
J: TRBJ2-7
D: .
CDR3: CASSIGPKGTGFDEQYF
DNA: TGTGCCAGTAGTATAGGGCCCAAGGGTACAGGGTTCGACGAGCAGTACTTC

size: once
V: TRBV6-5
J: TRBJ1-1
D: .
CDR3: CASSQSSFTGTEAFF
DNA: TGTGCCAGCAGCCAATCGTCCTTCACAGGCACTGAAGCTTTCTTT

size: .
V: TRBV4-3
J: TRBJ2-7
D: TRBD2
CDR3: CASSLQLAGGPSNSGEQYF
DNA: TGCGCCAGCAGCCTCCAACTAGCGGGGGGCCCCTCTAATTCCGGCGAGCAGTACTTC

size: .
V: TRBV2
J: TRBJ2-3
D: .
CDR3: CASSELRGADTQYF
DNA: TGTGCCAGCAGTGAATTGAGGGGCGCAGATACGCAGTATTTT

size: .
V: TRBV6-5
J: TRBJ2-5
D: TRBD2
CDR3: CASSYPGGREQYF
DNA: TGTGCCAGCAGTTACCCTGGAGGGCGGGAGCAGTACTTC

size: .
V: TRBV7-9
J: TRBJ2-7
D: TRBD1
CDR3: CASSPRTGNEQYF
DNA: TGTGCCAGCAGCCCTCGGACAGGGAACGAGCAGTACTTC

size: .
V: TRBV4-3
J: TRBJ2-5
D: TRBD1
CDR3: CASRAGTGSGETQYF
DNA: TGCGCCAGCCGAGCCGGGACAGGGTCGGGAGAGACCCAGTACTTC

size: few
V: TRBV28
J: TRBJ2-1
D: .
CDR3: CAAQRGEQFF
DNA: TGTGCTGCTCAGAGGGGAGAGCAGTTCTTC

size: .
V: TRBV4-1
J: TRBJ2-2
D: .
CDR3: CASSFYKITRVNANTGELFF
DNA: TGCGCCAGCAGCTTTTACAAGATCACCAGGGTAAACGCGAACACCGGGGAGCTGTTTTTT

size: .
V: TRBV27
J: TRBJ2-1
D: .
CDR3: CASSLRGNEQFF
DNA: TGTGCCAGCAGTTTACGGGGCAATGAGCAGTTCTTC

size: .
V: TRBV11-2
J: TRBJ2-1
D: TRBD1
CDR3: CASSPPTGTNEQFF
DNA: TGTGCCAGCAGCCCTCCGACAGGGACGAATGAGCAGTTCTTC

size: .
V: TRBV2
J: TRBJ1-1
D: .
CDR3: CASSEWPTNTEAFF
DNA: TGTGCCAGCAGTGAGTGGCCGACTAACACTGAAGCTTTCTTT

size: .
V: TRBV19
J: TRBJ1-1
D: .
CDR3: CASKWGPEAFF
DNA: TGTGCCAGTAAGTGGGGTCCGGAAGCTTTCTTT

size: .
V: TRBV7-8
J: TRBJ2-3
D: .
CDR3: CASSLAGADTDTQYF
DNA: TGTGCCAGCAGCTTAGCGGGGGCCGACACAGATACGCAGTATTTT

size: .
V: TRBV30
J: TRBJ2-2
D: TRBD1
CDR3: CAWSVTGLSGELFF
DNA: TGTGCCTGGAGTGTGACAGGGCTGTCCGGGGAGCTGTTTTTT